This T cell receptor beta chain was captured by sequencing in a study of cytomegalovirus exposure and HLA in healthy donors. Study observations and caveats: An observed cluster of highly shared sequence variants was recorded as a likely sequencing artifact. It was shown in a later analysis that HLA-associated TCR beta chains were more clonally expanded than other, equally common chains. Fewer N-insertions than the roughly 630-donor mean were reportedly shown by an Asian-associated ancestry cluster in a later analysis.

Comment on this clone: The antigen remains unidentified.

The primer mix had 60 Vbeta and 13 Jbeta primers. Generated by immunoSEQ multiplex PCR, the TCRdb table keeps only in-frame clones and is missing some. The table lists about 130,000 clones, roughly 10% of them singletons. The CDR3 spans 15 residues. Deletions cut 4 bases from V and 4 bases from J, with 18 bases between. Germline CDR1 and CDR2: SGHTS and YDEGEE. The sample taken for sequencing was PBMCs. The V gene is TRBV5-8, the J gene TRBJ2-7; D might be TRBD2 (6 bases). This TCR was sampled from a man in his forties or fifties in good health and CMV-seronegative. Written as DNA, the CDR3 is TGTGCCAGCAGCCCGGGGGTGGTCGAAAGTTACGAGCAGTACTTC. This sequence encodes CASSPGVVESYEQYF.